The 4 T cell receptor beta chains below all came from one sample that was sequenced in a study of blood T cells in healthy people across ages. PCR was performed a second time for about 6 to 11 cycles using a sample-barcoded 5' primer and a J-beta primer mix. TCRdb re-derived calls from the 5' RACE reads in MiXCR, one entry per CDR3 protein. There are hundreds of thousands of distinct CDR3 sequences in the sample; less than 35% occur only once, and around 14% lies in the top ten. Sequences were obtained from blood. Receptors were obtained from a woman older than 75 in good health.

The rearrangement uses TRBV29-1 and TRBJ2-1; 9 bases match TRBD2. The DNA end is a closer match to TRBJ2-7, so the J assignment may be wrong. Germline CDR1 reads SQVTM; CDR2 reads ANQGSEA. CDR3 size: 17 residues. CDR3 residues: CSVRGGGVKWGYNEQYF. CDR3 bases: TGCAGCGTTAGGGGCGGGGGGGTCAAATGGGGGTACAATGAGCAGTACTTC.

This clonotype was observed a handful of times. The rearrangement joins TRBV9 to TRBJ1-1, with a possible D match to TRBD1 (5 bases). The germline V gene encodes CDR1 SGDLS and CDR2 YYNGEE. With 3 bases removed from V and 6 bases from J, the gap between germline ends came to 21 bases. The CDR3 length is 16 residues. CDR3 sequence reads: CASSGTPGPLVAEAFF. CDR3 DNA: TGTGCCAGCAGCGGAACCCCGGGGCCCTTGGTTGCTGAAGCTTTCTTT.

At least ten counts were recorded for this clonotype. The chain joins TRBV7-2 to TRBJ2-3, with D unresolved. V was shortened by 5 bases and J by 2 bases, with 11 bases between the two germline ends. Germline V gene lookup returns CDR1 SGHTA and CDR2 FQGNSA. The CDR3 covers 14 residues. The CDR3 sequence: CASSLSRFTDTQYF. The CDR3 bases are TGTGCCAGCAGCCTTTCGCGGTTCACAGATACGCAGTATTTT.

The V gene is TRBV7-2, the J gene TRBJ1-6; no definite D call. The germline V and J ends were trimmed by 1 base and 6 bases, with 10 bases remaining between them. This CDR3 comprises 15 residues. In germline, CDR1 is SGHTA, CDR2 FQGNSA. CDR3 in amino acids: CASSLGGLSNSPLHF. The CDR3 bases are TGTGCCAGCAGCTTAGGAGGATTAAGTAATTCACCCCTCCACTTT.